One T cell receptor beta chain is described in this entry. This CDR3 has 15 residues. Trimming stripped 5 bases from V and 4 bases from J, with 20 bases between. Germline-derived CDR1 and CDR2 are GTSNPN and SVGIG (reference sequence). TCRdb's copy holds only in-frame clones and misses some; the assay was immunoSEQ multiplex PCR. This table holds about 94,000 clones, approximately 90% found once. This sample was taken from a study of control samples from healthy donors and cancer patients. Sequencing used blood. This sequence joins TRBV30 and TRBJ1-2; D gene uncertain. This receptor was identified in a woman under 30 in good health. CDR3 sequence reads: CAWAPPGEFPYGYTF. The CDR3 coding sequence is TGTGCCTGGGCCCCACCGGGTGAGTTTCCCTATGGCTACACCTTC.